This T cell receptor (beta chain) is drawn from a study of T-cell reconstitution after alpha-beta-depleted transplantation in children. This clonotype showed up just once. Molecular barcoding with unique molecular identifiers was used for the TCRbeta library. Using its own MiXCR run on the PCR reads, TCRdb lists one record per CDR3 protein. The data hold roughly 190,000 distinct CDR3 sequences, with less than 15% observed a single time. Trimming shortened V by 5 bases and J by 1 base, and 12 bases separated the two germline ends. Looked up from germline, CDR1 is MNHEY and CDR2 is SVGEGT. The CDR3 has 14 residues.

Specimen: PBMCs from the stem cell graft donor, collected from the stem cell graft. The rearrangement joins TRBV6-2 or TRBV6-3 to TRBJ2-7; D uncertain. This TCR came from a human donor who donated a stem cell graft to a child with acute lymphoblastic leukemia. The CDR3 region is CASSLKSTSYEQYF. The CDR3 DNA reads as TGTGCCAGCAGTCTCAAGAGTACGTCCTACGAGCAGTACTTC.